Listed below are T cell receptor beta chains from one sample, sequenced in a study of cytomegalovirus exposure and HLA in healthy donors. The data were produced by immunoSEQ multiplex PCR, yet TCRdb's version contains in-frame clones alone and is incomplete. The sample holds approximately 140,000 clones, approximately 80% seen once. The sample taken for sequencing was PBMCs. The receptor set was obtained from a woman aged 50 to 65 in good health and CMV-seropositive. The CDR3 runs from the conserved cysteine through the conserved F or W. Each record gives: CDR3 protein, CDR3 DNA, clone size, J gene, D gene, V gene. D genes are given only for firm matches. Clone size appears in some rows only: once, few, many, or a class for an expanded clone.

CDR3: CASDWPGSGGANVLTF; DNA: TGTGCTAGTGACTGGCCGGGATCGGGCGGGGCCAACGTCCTGACTTTC; size: NA; J: TRBJ2-6; D: NA; V: TRBV12-5
CDR3: CASSPADRNQPQHF; DNA: TGTGCCAGCTCACCAGCGGACAGAAATCAGCCCCAGCATTTT; size: NA; J: TRBJ1-5; D: NA; V: TRBV18
CDR3: CASRSGVLHEQYF; DNA: TGTGCCAGCAGGTCGGGGGTTCTCCACGAGCAGTACTTC; size: NA; J: TRBJ2-7; D: NA; V: TRBV6-1
CDR3: CASSLVGQLTDTQYF; DNA: TGCGCCAGCAGCTTGGTGGGACAGCTCACAGATACGCAGTATTTT; size: NA; J: TRBJ2-3; D: TRBD1; V: TRBV5-1
CDR3: CASSFTGDGYTF; DNA: TGTGCCAGCAGCTTTACAGGGGACGGCTACACCTTC; size: NA; J: TRBJ1-2; D: TRBD1; V: TRBV7-9
CDR3: CAWIAWGGLSYNEQFF; DNA: TGTGCCTGGATTGCGTGGGGGGGCCTCTCCTACAATGAGCAGTTCTTC; size: few; J: TRBJ2-1; D: NA; V: TRBV30
CDR3: CASTNRGLGDTEAFF; DNA: TGTGCCAGCACTAACAGGGGGCTAGGGGACACTGAAGCTTTCTTT; size: NA; J: TRBJ1-1; D: TRBD1; V: TRBV2
CDR3: CASSIQPTGSSGLGDSYEQYF; DNA: TGTGCCAGTAGTATTCAACCTACAGGGAGTAGTGGACTAGGGGACTCCTACGAGCAGTACTTC; size: NA; J: TRBJ2-7; D: NA; V: TRBV19
CDR3: CAWRGGSRGSPLHF; DNA: TGTGCCTGGAGGGGCGGGAGCAGAGGTTCACCCCTCCACTTT; size: NA; J: TRBJ1-6; D: NA; V: TRBV30
CDR3: CASSAQGSPRQPQHF; DNA: TGTGCCAGCAGCGCCCAGGGAAGCCCACGTCAGCCCCAGCATTTT; size: NA; J: TRBJ1-5; D: NA; V: TRBV9
CDR3: CAISGGSQETQYF; DNA: TGTGCCATCAGCGGGGGTAGCCAAGAGACCCAGTACTTC; size: NA; J: TRBJ2-5; D: NA; V: TRBV10-3
CDR3: CAWRATSPGELFF; DNA: TGTGCCTGGAGGGCTACTAGCCCCGGGGAGCTGTTTTTT; size: few; J: TRBJ2-2; D: NA; V: TRBV30
CDR3: CASSGGRDNQPQHF; DNA: TGTGCCAGCAGCGGCGGGAGAGACAATCAGCCCCAGCATTTT; size: NA; J: TRBJ1-5; D: NA; V: TRBV11-2
CDR3: CASSPTRKTQYF; DNA: TGTGCCAGCAGCCCGACGAGGAAGACCCAGTACTTC; size: NA; J: TRBJ2-5; D: NA; V: TRBV5-8
CDR3: CASSVAGGELFF; DNA: TGTGCCAGCAGCGTAGCAGGGGGGGAGCTGTTTTTT; size: NA; J: TRBJ2-2; D: NA; V: TRBV9
CDR3: CASSGQGTLANTIYF; DNA: TGTGCCAGCAGTGGACAGGGAACACTGGCAAACACCATATATTTT; size: NA; J: TRBJ1-3; D: TRBD1; V: TRBV2
CDR3: CASSVSGQSNEKLFF; DNA: TGTGCCAGCAGTGTATCAGGACAGAGTAATGAAAAACTGTTTTTT; size: once; J: TRBJ1-4; D: NA; V: TRBV6-4
CDR3: CASTPKAGSTDTQYF; DNA: TGTGCCAGCACCCCCAAGGCAGGTTCCACAGATACGCAGTATTTT; size: NA; J: TRBJ2-3; D: NA; V: TRBV5-4
CDR3: CASSLGQGDEKLFF; DNA: TGCGCCAGCAGCTTGGGACAAGGGGATGAAAAACTGTTTTTT; size: NA; J: TRBJ1-4; D: NA; V: TRBV5-1
CDR3: CASSVVGTGELFF; DNA: TGTGCCAGCAGCGTAGTGGGGACAGGGGAGCTGTTTTTT; size: NA; J: TRBJ2-2; D: NA; V: TRBV9
CDR3: CASSVATPGSGNTIYF; DNA: TGTGCCAGCAGCGTAGCTACGCCAGGGTCAGGAAACACCATATATTTT; size: NA; J: TRBJ1-3; D: NA; V: TRBV9
CDR3: CASSLGEYTEAFF; DNA: TGTGCCAGCAGCTTGGGGGAGTACACTGAAGCTTTCTTT; size: NA; J: TRBJ1-1; D: NA; V: TRBV5-5
CDR3: CASSLTGTEAFF; DNA: TGCGCCAGCAGCTTGACAGGCACTGAAGCTTTCTTT; size: NA; J: TRBJ1-1; D: NA; V: TRBV5-1
CDR3: CASSTGQALEQYF; DNA: TGTGCCAGCAGCACCGGACAGGCCCTCGAGCAGTACTTC; size: NA; J: TRBJ2-7; D: TRBD1; V: TRBV7-2
CDR3: CASSPYGSLAGDYNEQFF; DNA: TGCGCCAGCAGCCCCTACGGGAGCCTAGCGGGGGATTACAATGAGCAGTTCTTC; size: NA; J: TRBJ2-1; D: TRBD2; V: TRBV5-1
CDR3: CASSLDSDEGQINQPQHF; DNA: TGTGCCAGCAGCTTAGACTCCGATGAGGGACAGATAAATCAGCCCCAGCATTTT; size: NA; J: TRBJ1-5; D: TRBD1; V: TRBV7-8
CDR3: CASSFAGDGEAFF; DNA: TGTGCCAGCAGCTTCGCAGGGGATGGTGAAGCTTTCTTT; size: NA; J: TRBJ1-1; D: NA; V: TRBV7-9
CDR3: CASSGTSGDTDTQYF; DNA: TGCGCCAGCAGTGGGACTAGCGGGGACACAGATACGCAGTATTTT; size: NA; J: TRBJ2-3; D: TRBD2; V: TRBV4-3
CDR3: CATSRASAQETQYF; DNA: TGTGCCACCAGCAGAGCTAGCGCACAAGAGACCCAGTACTTC; size: NA; J: TRBJ2-5; D: NA; V: TRBV15
CDR3: CASSATGGRIPRGAFF; DNA: TGTGCCAGCAGCGCGACAGGGGGCCGTATCCCCCGGGGAGCTTTCTTT; size: NA; J: TRBJ1-1; D: TRBD1; V: TRBV7-3
CDR3: CASTPPGLAGGEQYF; DNA: TGTGCCAGCACCCCCCCGGGACTAGCGGGGGGCGAGCAGTACTTC; size: NA; J: TRBJ2-7; D: TRBD2; V: TRBV6-5
CDR3: CATSRHPTGLTNTEAFF; DNA: TGTGCCACCAGCAGACACCCCACAGGCCTAACGAACACTGAAGCTTTCTTT; size: once; J: TRBJ1-1; D: NA; V: TRBV15
CDR3: CATTLTGQETQYF; DNA: TGTGCCACCACCTTGACGGGGCAAGAGACCCAGTACTTC; size: NA; J: TRBJ2-5; D: NA; V: TRBV11-2
CDR3: CASSQTGGISGELFF; DNA: TGTGCCAGCAGCCAGACAGGGGGGATCTCCGGGGAGCTGTTTTTT; size: NA; J: TRBJ2-2; D: TRBD1; V: TRBV7-2
CDR3: CASSVPTGTGLTGELFF; DNA: TGTGCCAGCAGCGTCCCGACCGGGACAGGGTTAACCGGGGAGCTGTTTTTT; size: NA; J: TRBJ2-2; D: TRBD1; V: TRBV9
CDR3: CASSLNGGTYNEQFF; DNA: TGTGCCAGCAGCCTGAATGGGGGGACCTACAATGAGCAGTTCTTC; size: NA; J: TRBJ2-1; D: NA; V: TRBV7-3
CDR3: CASSLTSGRYEQYF; DNA: TGTGCCAGCAGCTTGACTAGCGGGCGCTACGAGCAGTACTTC; size: NA; J: TRBJ2-7; D: TRBD2; V: TRBV7-9
CDR3: CASRSGGVNNEQFF; DNA: TGTGCCAGCAGGAGCGGGGGGGTTAACAATGAGCAGTTCTTC; size: few; J: TRBJ2-1; D: TRBD2; V: TRBV27
CDR3: CASSLVTGGNYGYTF; DNA: TGCGCCAGCAGCTTGGTTACGGGGGGTAACTATGGCTACACCTTC; size: few; J: TRBJ1-2; D: NA; V: TRBV5-1
CDR3: CASSIYSPLYEQYF; DNA: TGTGCCAGCAGCATCTATAGCCCCCTCTACGAGCAGTACTTC; size: NA; J: TRBJ2-7; D: NA; V: TRBV5-6
CDR3: CASSLRTSGAHQETQYF; DNA: TGCGCCAGCAGTCTTCGGACTAGCGGGGCGCATCAAGAGACCCAGTACTTC; size: NA; J: TRBJ2-5; D: TRBD2; V: TRBV10-1
CDR3: CATSSPGTREKLFF; DNA: TGTGCCACCAGCAGCCCCGGGACACGTGAAAAACTGTTTTTT; size: NA; J: TRBJ1-4; D: NA; V: TRBV15
CDR3: CASNLEGRGPLKGAFF; DNA: TGTGCCAGCAACCTCGAGGGCAGGGGCCCCCTCAAAGGAGCTTTCTTT; size: once; J: TRBJ1-1; D: NA; V: TRBV6-6